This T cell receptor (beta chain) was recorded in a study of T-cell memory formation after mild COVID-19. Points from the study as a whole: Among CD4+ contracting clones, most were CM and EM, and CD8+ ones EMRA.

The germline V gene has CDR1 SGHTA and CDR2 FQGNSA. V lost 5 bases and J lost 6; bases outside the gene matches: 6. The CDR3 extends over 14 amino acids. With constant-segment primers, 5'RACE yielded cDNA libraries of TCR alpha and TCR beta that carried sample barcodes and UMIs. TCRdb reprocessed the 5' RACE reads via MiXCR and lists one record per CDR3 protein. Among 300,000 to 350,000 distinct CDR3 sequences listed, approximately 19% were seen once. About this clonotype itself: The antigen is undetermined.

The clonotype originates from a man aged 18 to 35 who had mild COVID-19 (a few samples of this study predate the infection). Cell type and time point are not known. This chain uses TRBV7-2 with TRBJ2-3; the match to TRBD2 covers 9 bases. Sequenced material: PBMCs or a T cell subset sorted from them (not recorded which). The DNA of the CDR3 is TGTGCCAGCAGCCTGACTAGCGGCAGGGATACGCAGTATTTT. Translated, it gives CASSLTSGRDTQYF.